This T cell receptor (beta chain) was recorded in a study of cytomegalovirus exposure and HLA in healthy donors. The PCR made use of 60 Vbeta and 13 Jbeta primers. In the original workflow: An analysis performed later counted about 80 million unique TCR beta chains (roughly 11 million of them shared). TCRdb's table, derived via immunoSEQ multiplex PCR, lists solely in-frame clones and lacks some. That table is the source of V, J and clone size, and D and trimming were worked out from the DNA. The sample consists of about 97,000 clones, roughly a tenth of them appearing once. As concerns this clone: Its antigen is currently unknown.

The CDR3 contains 15 residues. Germline V lookup: CDR1 SEHNR, CDR2 FQNEAQ (reference sequence). The ends lost 4 bases at V and 9 bases at J; junction bases unmatched: 8. The study, taken as a whole, reports: Owing to their indistinguishability, certain V segments, notably TRBV6-2 and TRBV6-3, were excluded. Later on, a genetic analysis was performed. It linked a missense variant in DCLRE1C with V- and J-gene trimming of TCR beta.

The receptor was derived from a middle-aged man in good health and CMV-seropositive. The V gene is TRBV7-9, the J gene TRBJ1-6; TRBD1 matches 8 bases. Sequencing used PBMCs. In DNA, the CDR3 is TGTGCCAGCAGCTCACCAGGGGGGACAGGTTCACCCCTCCACTTT. Translating gives CASSSPGGTGSPLHF. The whole variable domain, remainder taken from reference TRBV7-9 and TRBJ1-6, is DTGVSQNPRHKITKRGQNVTFRCDPISEHNRLYWYRQTLGQGPEFLTYFQNEAQLEKSRLLSDRFSAERPKGSFSTLEIQRTEQGDSAMYLCASSSPGGTGSPLHFGNGTRLTVT.